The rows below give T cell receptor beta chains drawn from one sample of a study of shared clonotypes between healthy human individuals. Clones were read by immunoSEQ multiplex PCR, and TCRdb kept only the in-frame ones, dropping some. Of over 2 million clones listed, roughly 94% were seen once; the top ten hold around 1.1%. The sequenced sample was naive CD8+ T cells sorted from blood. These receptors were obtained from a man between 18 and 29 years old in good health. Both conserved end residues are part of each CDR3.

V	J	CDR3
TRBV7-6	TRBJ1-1	CASSLGGLGSEAFF
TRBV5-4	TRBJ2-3	CASSLGGDTQYF
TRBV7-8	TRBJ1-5	CASSLEFVGSGNQPQHF
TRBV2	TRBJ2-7	CASLYASGSYEQYF
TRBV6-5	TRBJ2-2	CASSPIRTGELFF
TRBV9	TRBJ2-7	CASNSGGYEQYF
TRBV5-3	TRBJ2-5	CARSWRGYQETQYF
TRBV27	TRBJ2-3	CASSLAGPLGVADTQYF
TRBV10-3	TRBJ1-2	CAIPARGNYGYTF
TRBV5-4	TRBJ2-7	CASSLGLAGEYEQYF
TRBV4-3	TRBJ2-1	CASSQDLLADEQFF
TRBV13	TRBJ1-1	CASSTGQMNTEAFF
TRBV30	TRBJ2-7	CAWSHTYEQYF
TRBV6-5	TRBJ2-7	CASSYSTGQTTYEQYF
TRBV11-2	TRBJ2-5	CASSLVFARELQETQYF
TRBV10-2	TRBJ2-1	CASSGSGSIYNEQFF
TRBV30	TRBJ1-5	CAWSGIYSNQPQHF
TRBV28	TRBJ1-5	CASSSFDGLQHF
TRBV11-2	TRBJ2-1	CASSSPGTSGRRNEQFF
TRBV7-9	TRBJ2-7	CASSTGVDYEQYF
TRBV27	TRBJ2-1	CASSLGAGTGGGGEQFF
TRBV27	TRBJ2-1	CASSLSPAGGAEQFF
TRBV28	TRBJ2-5	CASSPGTGPLQTQYF
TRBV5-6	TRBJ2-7	CASSLADEQYF
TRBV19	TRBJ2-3	CALNRPRHRDCSTDTQYF
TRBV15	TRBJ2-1	CATSRGSEGTSGNEQFF
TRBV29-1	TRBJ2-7	CSVVGRDGGEQYF
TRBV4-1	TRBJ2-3	CASRQGETDTQYF
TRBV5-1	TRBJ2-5	CASSLENREETQYF
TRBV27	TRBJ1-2	CASSLRQGELYGYTF
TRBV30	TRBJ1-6	CAWRAEGGSPLHF
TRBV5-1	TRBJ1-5	CASSFGWGNQPQHF
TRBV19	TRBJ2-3	CASIGTSGRVSRRTDTQYF
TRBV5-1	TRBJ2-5	CASSLDVTAAGETQYF
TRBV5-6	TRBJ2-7	CASSFGISYEQYF
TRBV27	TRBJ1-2	CASSSHPAGLSYGYTF
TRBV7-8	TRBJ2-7	CASSLGGSVTYEQYF
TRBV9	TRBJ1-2	CASSAAGGEKGYTF
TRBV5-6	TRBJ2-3	CASSLGDITDTQYF
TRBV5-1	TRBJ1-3	CASSAGPNSGNTIYF
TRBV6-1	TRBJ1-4	CASRVTETTNEKLFF
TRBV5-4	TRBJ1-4	CASSLNSGEKLFF
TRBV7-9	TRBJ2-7	CASSLEQSYEQYF
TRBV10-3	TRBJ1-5	CAISDPGEDQPQHF
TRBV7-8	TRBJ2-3	CASSFGTRDRTDTQYF
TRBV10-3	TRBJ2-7	CAISDVRLGIYEQYF
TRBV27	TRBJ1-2	CASSWSGNYGYTF